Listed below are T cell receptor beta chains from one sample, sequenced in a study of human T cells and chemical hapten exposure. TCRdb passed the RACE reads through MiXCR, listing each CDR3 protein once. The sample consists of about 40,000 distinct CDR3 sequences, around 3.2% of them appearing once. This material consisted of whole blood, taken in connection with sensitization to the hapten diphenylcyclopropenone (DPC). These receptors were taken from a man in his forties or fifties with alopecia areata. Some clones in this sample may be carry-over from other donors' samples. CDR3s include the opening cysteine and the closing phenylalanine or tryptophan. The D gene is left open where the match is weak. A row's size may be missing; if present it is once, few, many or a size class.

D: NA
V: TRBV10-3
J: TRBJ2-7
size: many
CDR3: CAISESQGPYEQYF
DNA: TGTGCCATCAGTGAGTCTCAGGGGCCCTACGAGCAGTACTTC

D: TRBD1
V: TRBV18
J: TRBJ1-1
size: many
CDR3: CASSPYLNRGVNTEAFF
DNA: TGTGCCAGCTCACCATACCTTAACAGGGGGGTGAACACTGAAGCTTTCTTT

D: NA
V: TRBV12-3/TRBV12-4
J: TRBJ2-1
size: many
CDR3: CASSPGPDNEQFF
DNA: TGTGCCAGCAGCCCAGGACCAGACAATGAGCAGTTCTTC

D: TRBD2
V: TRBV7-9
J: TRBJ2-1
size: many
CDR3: CASSRGTSAYNEQFF
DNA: TGTGCCAGCAGCCGCGGGACTAGCGCCTACAATGAGCAGTTCTTC

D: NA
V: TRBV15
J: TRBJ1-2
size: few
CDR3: CATSRMGATSYGYTF
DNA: TGTGCCACCAGCAGAATGGGGGCGACAAGCTATGGCTACACCTTC

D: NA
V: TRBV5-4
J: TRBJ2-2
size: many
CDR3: CASSGGGELFF
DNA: TGTGCCAGCAGCGGGGGCGGGGAGCTGTTTTTT

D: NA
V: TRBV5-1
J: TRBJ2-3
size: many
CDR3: CASSPTSQDTQYF
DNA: TGCGCCAGCAGCCCCACCTCCCAAGATACGCAGTATTTT

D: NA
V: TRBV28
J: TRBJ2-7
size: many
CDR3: CASTRPSTRASYEQYF
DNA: TGTGCCAGCACCAGACCCTCGACCAGAGCCTCCTACGAGCAGTACTTC

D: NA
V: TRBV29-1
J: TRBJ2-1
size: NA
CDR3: CSVSGTDSYNEQFF
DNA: TGCAGCGTATCGGGGACCGATTCCTACAATGAGCAGTTCTTC

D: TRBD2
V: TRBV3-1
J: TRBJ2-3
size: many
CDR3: CASSRAGVDTDTQYF
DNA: TGTGCCAGCAGTCGAGCGGGAGTTGATACAGATACGCAGTATTTT

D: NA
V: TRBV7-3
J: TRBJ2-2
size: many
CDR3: CASSLASLTGELFF
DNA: TGTGCCAGCAGCTTGGCGAGTTTAACCGGGGAGCTGTTTTTT

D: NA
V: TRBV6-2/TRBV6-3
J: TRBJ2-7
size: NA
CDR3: CASSYLAEQYF
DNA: TGTGCCAGCAGTTACTTGGCTGAGCAGTACTTC

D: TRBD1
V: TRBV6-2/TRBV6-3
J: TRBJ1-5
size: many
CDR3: CASRRSDRVQPQHF
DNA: TGTGCCAGCAGGCGCAGCGACAGGGTTCAGCCCCAGCATTTT

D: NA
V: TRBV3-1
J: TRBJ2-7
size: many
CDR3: CASSQVRTGAVVREQYF
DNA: TGTGCCAGCAGCCAAGTCCGGACGGGGGCGGTGGTACGCGAGCAGTACTTC

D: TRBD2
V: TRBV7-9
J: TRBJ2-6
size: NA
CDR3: CASSLTREDYSGANVLTF
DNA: TGTGCCAGCAGCTTGACCCGGGAGGACTATTCTGGGGCCAACGTCCTGACTTTC

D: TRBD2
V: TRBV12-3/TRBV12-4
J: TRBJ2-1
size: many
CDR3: CASSWGLLMVF
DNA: TGTGCCAGCAGTTGGGGACTACTCATGGTCTTC

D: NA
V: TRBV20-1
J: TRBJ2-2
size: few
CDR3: CSGPDRNTGELFF
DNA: TGCAGTGGCCCGGACAGAAACACCGGGGAGCTGTTTTTT

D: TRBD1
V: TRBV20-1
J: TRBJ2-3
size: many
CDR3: CSARENRGPLDTQYF
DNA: TGCAGTGCTAGAGAGAACAGGGGGCCTTTAGATACGCAGTATTTT

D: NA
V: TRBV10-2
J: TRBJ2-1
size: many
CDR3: CASSPFRYNEQFF
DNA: TGCGCCAGCAGCCCCTTTCGGTACAATGAGCAGTTCTTC

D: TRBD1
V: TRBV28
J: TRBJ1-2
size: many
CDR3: CASSRTGGFYGYTF
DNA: TGTGCCAGCAGTCGGACAGGGGGTTTCTATGGCTACACCTTC

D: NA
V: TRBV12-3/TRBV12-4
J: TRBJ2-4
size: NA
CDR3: CASSLDRIQYF
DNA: TGTGCCAGCAGCCTAGACAGAATTCAGTACTTC

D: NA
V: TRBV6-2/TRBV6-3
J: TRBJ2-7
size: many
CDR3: CASKEVHEQYF
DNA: TGTGCCAGCAAGGAGGTTCACGAGCAGTACTTC

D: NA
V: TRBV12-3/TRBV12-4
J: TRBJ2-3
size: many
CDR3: CASRMGRPASTDTQYF
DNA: TGTGCCAGCAGAATGGGAAGGCCTGCTAGCACAGATACGCAGTATTTT

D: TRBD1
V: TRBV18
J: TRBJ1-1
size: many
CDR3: CASSPGQGNTEAFF
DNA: TGTGCCAGCTCACCGGGACAGGGGAACACTGAAGCTTTCTTT

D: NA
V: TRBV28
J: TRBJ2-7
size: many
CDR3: CASSSSYEQYF
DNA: TGTGCCAGCAGTTCAAGCTACGAGCAGTACTTC

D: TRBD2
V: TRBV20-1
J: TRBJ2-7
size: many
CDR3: CSASGRAYEQYF
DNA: TGCAGTGCTAGCGGGAGGGCCTACGAGCAGTACTTC

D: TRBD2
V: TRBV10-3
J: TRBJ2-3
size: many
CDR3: CAISTGGRTDTQYF
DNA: TGTGCCATCAGCACGGGAGGACGCACAGATACGCAGTATTTT

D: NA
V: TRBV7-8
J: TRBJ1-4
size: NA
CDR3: CASSRRGGATNEKLFF
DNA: TGTGCCAGCAGCCGCCGCGGGGGTGCAACTAATGAAAAACTGTTTTTT

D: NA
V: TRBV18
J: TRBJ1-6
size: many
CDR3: CASSLDRGNSPLHF
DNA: TGTGCCAGCTCACTGGACAGAGGGAATTCACCCCTCCACTTT

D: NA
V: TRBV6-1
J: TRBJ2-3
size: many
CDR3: CASRHRVRSDTQYF
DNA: TGTGCCAGCAGACACAGGGTACGTTCAGATACGCAGTATTTT

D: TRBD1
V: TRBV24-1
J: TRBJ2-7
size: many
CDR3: CATSGSRDSFYEQYF
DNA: TGTGCCACCAGTGGCTCCAGGGACAGCTTTTACGAGCAGTACTTC

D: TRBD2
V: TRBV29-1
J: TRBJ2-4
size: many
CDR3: CSVESTGGNIQYF
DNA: TGCAGCGTTGAATCAACGGGGGGAAACATTCAGTACTTC

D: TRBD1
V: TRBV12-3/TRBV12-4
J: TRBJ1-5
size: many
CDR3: CASGTDSNQPQHF
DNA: TGTGCCTCAGGGACAGACTCTAATCAGCCCCAGCATTTT

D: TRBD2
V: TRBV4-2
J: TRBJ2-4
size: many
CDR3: CASSQETLAGDLAKNIQYF
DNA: TGTGCCAGCAGCCAAGAGACCCTAGCGGGAGATCTAGCCAAAAACATTCAGTACTTC

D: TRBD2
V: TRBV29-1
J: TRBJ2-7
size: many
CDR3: CSAIIAGSYEQYF
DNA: TGCAGCGCTATTATAGCGGGGTCCTACGAGCAGTACTTC

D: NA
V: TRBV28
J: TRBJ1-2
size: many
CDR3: CASSSNRANGYTF
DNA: TGTGCCAGCAGCTCGAACAGGGCAAATGGCTACACCTTC

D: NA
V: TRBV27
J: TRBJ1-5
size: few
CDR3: CASSLFGRQDSNQPQHF
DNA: TGTGCCAGCAGTTTATTTGGTCGGCAGGATAGCAATCAGCCCCAGCATTTT

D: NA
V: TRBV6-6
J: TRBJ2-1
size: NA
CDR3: CASSTSRGGSYNEQFF
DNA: TGTGCCAGCAGTACCTCGAGGGGTGGGTCCTACAATGAGCAGTTCTTC

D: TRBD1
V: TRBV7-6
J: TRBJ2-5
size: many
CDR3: CASSGTGVQETQYF
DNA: TGTGCCAGCAGCGGTACAGGGGTCCAAGAGACCCAGTACTTC

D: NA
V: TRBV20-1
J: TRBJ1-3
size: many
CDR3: CSARESTGNTIYF
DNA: TGCAGTGCTAGAGAGTCTACAGGCAACACCATATATTTT

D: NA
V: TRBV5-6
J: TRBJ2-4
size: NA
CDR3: CASSLAGVDAKNIQYF
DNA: TGTGCCAGCAGCTTGGCCGGAGTGGACGCCAAAAACATTCAGTACTTC

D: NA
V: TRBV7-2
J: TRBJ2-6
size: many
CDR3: CASSSRTAGANVLTF
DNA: TGTGCCAGCAGCTCCAGGACAGCTGGGGCCAACGTCCTGACTTTC

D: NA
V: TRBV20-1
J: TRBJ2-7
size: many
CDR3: CSASSVSDPYEQYF
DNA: TGCAGTGCTAGTTCGGTTAGCGACCCCTACGAGCAGTACTTC